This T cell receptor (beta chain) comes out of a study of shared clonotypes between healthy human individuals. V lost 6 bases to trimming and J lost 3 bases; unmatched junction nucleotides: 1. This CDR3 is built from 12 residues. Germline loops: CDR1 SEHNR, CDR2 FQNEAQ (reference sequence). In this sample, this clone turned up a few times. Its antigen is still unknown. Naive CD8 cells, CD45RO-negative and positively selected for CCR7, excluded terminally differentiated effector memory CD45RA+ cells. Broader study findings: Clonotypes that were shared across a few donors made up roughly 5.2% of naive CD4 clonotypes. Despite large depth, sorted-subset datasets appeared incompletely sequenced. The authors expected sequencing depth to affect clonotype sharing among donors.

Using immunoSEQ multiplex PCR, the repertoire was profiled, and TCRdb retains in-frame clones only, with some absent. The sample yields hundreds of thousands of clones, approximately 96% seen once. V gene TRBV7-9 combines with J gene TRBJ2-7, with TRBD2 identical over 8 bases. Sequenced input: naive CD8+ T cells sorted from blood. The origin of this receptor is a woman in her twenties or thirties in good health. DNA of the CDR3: TGTGCCAGCAGACTAGCGGACTACGAGCAGTACTTC. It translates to CASRLADYEQYF.